This T cell receptor (beta chain) was recorded in a study of patients and donors after allogeneic stem cell transplantation. This clonotype was seen at least ten times. Germline V gene lookup returns CDR1 SGHRS and CDR2 YFSETQ. The CDR3 covers 13 residues. The junction had 2 bases not matched to a gene; V was cut back by 5 bases and J by 7 bases. TCRdb analysed the RT-PCR reads with MiXCR anew, one entry per CDR3 protein. The data show fewer than 75,000 distinct CDR3 sequences, approximately 12% seen once. The chain has TRBV5-1 and TRBJ1-4; 10 bases line up with TRBD1. The specimen was blood, either unsorted or a sorted T cell fraction (not recorded which). The source of this sequence is a human donor who was either an allogeneic HSCT recipient or a stem cell or donor lymphocyte infusion donor (not recorded which). It is not recorded whose cells these are; they may come from a transplant donor. The CDR3 region has the DNA TGCGCCAGCAGACGGACAGGGGGTGAAAAACTGTTTTTT. This codes for CASRRTGGEKLFF.